This TCR beta chain was sequenced during a study of blood T cell repertoires in COVID-19. Study details: COVID-19 samples collected from the United States, Italy and Spain covered acute and convalescent phases. PBMCs, B-cell-depleted T cells, or T cells were the source of the cDNA or gDNA that made up the material.

V lost 7 bases, J lost 9 bases, and 12 bases lay in between. CDR1 and CDR2 (germline): LGHDT, YNNKEL (reference sequence). The CDR3 extends over 11 amino acids. Study processing details: How many nucleated cells were present was estimated from reference gene primer amplification. The assay was immunoSEQ multiplex PCR, and TCRdb's table has in-frame clones only and misses some. V, J and clone size are taken as reported in that table, and D and trimming were inferred from the DNA itself. The table has 150,000 to 200,000 clones, about 88% seen once; the top ten hold 7%. The rearrangement joins TRBV3-1 (or the pseudogene TRBV3-2) to TRBJ2-5, with a tentative D call TRBD2 (6 bases). The source material was peripheral blood. This TCR was recovered from a woman of 80 years or more in a cohort sampled during active or convalescent COVID-19. The CDR3 coding sequence is TGTGCCAGCATAGCGGCGGGGCCCCAGTACTTC. Its protein product is CASIAAGPQYF.